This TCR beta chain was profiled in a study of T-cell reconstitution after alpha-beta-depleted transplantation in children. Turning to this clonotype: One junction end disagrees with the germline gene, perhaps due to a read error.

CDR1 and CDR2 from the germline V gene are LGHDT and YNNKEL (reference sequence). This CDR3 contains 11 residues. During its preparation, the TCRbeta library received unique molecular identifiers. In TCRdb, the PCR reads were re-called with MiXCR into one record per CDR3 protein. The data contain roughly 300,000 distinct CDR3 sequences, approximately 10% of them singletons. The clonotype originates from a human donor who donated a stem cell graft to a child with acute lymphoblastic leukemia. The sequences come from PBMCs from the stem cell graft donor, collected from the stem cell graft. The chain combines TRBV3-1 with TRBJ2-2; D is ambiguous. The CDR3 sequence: CARSTTGELFF. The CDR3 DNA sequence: TGTGCCCGCAGCACAACAGGGGAGCTGTTTTTT.